This T cell receptor (beta chain) came from a study of technical replicates of blood from a handful of donors. Only in-frame clones appear in the TCRdb table, and some are missing; sequencing was by immunoSEQ multiplex PCR. The repertoire consists of almost 55,000 clones, with 94% occurring once and the leading ten covering 0.2% to 0.25%. This CDR3 region has 16 residues. The germline V gene has CDR1 KGHSH and CDR2 LQKENI. The ends lost 3 bases at V and 3 bases at J; junction bases unmatched: 5. In this sample, this clone turned up once. Source material: T cells isolated from PBMCs. The chain carries TRBV18 and TRBJ2-3; 11 bases align to TRBD2. The receptor's source is a human donor in good health. CDR3 residues: CASSPLAGGPTDTQYF. The CDR3 DNA follows: TGTGCCAGCTCACCCTTAGCGGGAGGGCCGACAGATACGCAGTATTTT. The variable domain in full, completed from reference TRBV18 and TRBJ2-3, reads NAGVMQNPRHLVRRRGQEARLRCSPMKGHSHVYWYRQLPEEGLKFMVYLQKENIIDESGMPKERFSAEFPKEGPSILRIQQVVRGDSAAYFCASSPLAGGPTDTQYFGPGTRLTVL.